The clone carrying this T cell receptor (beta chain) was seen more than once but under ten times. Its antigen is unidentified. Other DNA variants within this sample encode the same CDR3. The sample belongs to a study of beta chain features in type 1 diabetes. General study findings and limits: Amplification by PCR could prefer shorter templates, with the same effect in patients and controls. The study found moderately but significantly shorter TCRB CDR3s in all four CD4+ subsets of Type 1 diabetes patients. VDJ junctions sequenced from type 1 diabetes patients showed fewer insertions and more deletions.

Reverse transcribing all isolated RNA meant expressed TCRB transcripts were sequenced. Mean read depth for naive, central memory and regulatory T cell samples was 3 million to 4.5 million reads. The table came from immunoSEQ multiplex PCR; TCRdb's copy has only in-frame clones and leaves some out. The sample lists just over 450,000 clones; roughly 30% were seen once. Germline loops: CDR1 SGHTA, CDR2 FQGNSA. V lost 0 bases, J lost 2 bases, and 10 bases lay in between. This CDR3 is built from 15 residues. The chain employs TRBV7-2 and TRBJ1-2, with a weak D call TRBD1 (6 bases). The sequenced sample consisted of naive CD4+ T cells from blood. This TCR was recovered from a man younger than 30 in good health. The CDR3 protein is CASSLAGGLNYGYTF. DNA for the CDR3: TGTGCCAGCAGCTTAGCAGGGGGACTGAACTATGGCTACACCTTC.